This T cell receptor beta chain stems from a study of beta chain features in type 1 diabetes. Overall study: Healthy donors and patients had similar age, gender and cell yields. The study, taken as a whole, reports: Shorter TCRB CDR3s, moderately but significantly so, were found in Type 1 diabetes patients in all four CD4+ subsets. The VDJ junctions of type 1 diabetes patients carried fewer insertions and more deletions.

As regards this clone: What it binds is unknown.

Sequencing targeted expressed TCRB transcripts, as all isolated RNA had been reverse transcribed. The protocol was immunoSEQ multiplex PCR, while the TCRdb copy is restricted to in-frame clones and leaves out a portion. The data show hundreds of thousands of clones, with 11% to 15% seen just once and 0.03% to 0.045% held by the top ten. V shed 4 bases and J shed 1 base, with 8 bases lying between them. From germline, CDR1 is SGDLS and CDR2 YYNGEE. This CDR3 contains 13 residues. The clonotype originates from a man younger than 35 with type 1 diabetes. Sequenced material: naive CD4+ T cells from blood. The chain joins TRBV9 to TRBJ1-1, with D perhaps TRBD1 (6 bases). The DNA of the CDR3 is TGTGCCAGCAGCCAACAGGGGAACACTGAAGCTTTCTTT. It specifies CASSQQGNTEAFF.